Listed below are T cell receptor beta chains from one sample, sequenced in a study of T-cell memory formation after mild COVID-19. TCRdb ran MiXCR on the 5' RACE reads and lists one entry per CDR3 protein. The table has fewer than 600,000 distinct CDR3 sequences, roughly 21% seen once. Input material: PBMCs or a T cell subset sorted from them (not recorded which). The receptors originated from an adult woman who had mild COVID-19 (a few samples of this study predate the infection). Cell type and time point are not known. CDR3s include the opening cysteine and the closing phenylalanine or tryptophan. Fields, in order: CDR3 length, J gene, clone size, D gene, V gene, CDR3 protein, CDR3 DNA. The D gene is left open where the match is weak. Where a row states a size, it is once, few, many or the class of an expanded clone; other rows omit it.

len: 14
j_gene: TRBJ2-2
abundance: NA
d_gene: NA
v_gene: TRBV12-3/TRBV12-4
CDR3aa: CASNEEENTGELFF
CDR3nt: TGTGCCAGCAACGAGGAAGAAAACACCGGGGAGCTGTTTTTT

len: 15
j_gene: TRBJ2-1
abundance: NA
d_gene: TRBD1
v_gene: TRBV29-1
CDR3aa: CSASYWTGDYNEQFF
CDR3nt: TGCAGCGCCAGTTATTGGACAGGGGACTACAATGAGCAGTTCTTC

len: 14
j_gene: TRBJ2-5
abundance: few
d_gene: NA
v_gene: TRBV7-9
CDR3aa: CASSFMWGEETQYF
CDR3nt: TGTGCCAGCAGCTTTATGTGGGGGGAGGAGACCCAGTACTTC

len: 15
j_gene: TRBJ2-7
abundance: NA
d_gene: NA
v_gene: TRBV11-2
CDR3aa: CASSLGVSRDYEQYF
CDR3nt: TGTGCCAGCAGCTTAGGAGTGAGTCGGGACTACGAGCAGTACTTC

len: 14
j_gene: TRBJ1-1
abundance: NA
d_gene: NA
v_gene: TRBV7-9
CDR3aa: CASSLFIPDTEAFF
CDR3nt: TGTGCCAGCAGCTTATTTATACCGGACACTGAAGCTTTCTTT

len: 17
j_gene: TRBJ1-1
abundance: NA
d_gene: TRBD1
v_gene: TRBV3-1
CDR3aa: CASSLAYRGRLNTEAFF
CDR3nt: TGTGCCAGCAGCCTAGCATACAGGGGGCGGTTGAACACTGAAGCTTTCTTT

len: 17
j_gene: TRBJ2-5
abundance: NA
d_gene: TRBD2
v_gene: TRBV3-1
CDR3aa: CASSQGRTSGTRETQYF
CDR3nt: TGTGCCAGCAGCCAGGGTCGGACTAGCGGGACGAGAGAGACCCAGTACTTC

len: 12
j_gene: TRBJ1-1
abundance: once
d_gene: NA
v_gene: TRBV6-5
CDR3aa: CASMTVGRIAFF
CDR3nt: TGTGCCAGCATGACGGTGGGGAGGATAGCTTTCTTT

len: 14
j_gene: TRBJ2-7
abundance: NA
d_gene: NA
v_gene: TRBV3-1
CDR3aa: CASRDGAGTYEQYF
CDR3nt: TGTGCCAGTAGGGATGGGGCAGGGACCTACGAGCAGTACTTC

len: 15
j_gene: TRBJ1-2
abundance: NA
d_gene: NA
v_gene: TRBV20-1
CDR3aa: CSASRYTTYNYGYTF
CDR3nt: TGCAGTGCTAGTCGCTACACGACCTATAACTATGGCTACACCTTC

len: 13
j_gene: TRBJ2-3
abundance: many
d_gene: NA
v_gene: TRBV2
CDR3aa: CASSAPGPDTQYF
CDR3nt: TGTGCCAGCAGTGCCCCGGGTCCAGATACGCAGTATTTT

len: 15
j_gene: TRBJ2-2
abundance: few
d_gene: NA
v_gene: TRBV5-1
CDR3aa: CASSFRADPTGELFF
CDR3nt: TGCGCCAGCAGTTTTCGGGCAGATCCCACCGGGGAGCTGTTTTTT

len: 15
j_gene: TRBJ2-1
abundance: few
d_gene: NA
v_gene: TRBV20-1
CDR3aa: CSAAFPEGGSNEQFF
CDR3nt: TGCAGTGCTGCCTTCCCGGAGGGGGGTAGCAATGAGCAGTTCTTC

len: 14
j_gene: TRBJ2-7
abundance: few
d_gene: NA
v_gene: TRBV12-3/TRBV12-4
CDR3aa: CASSPPAGFYEQYF
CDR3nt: TGTGCCAGCAGTCCACCCGCAGGGTTCTACGAGCAGTACTTC

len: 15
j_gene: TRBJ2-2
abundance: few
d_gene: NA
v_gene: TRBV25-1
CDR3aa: CASSGGVTNTGELFF
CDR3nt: TGTGCCAGCTCGGGTGGGGTAACGAACACCGGGGAGCTGTTTTTT

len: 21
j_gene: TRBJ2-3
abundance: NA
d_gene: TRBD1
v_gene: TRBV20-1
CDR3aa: CSAPFGLGHGQGRSNTDTQYF
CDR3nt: TGCAGTGCTCCGTTTGGTTTGGGCCATGGACAGGGCCGCTCGAACACAGATACGCAGTATTTT

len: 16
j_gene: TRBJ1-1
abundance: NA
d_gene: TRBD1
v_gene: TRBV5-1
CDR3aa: CASSLGTGAMNTEAFF
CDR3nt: TGCGCCAGCAGCTTGGGGACAGGGGCAATGAACACTGAAGCTTTCTTT

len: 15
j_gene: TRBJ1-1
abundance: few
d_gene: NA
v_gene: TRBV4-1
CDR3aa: CASSQGAGTDTEAFF
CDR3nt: TGCGCCAGCAGCCAAGGGGCCGGGACGGACACTGAAGCTTTCTTT

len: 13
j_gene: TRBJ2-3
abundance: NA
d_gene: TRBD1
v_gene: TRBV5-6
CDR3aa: CASRTGGGDTQYF
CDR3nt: TGTGCCAGCCGCACAGGGGGCGGAGATACGCAGTATTTT

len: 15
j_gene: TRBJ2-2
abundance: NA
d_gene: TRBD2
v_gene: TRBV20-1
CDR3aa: CSARGLAMDTGELFF
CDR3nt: TGCAGTGCTAGGGGACTAGCGATGGACACCGGGGAGCTGTTTTTT

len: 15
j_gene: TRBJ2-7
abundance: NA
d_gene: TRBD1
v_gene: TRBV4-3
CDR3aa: CASSPVGQGASEQYF
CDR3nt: TGCGCCAGCAGCCCCGTGGGACAGGGGGCTAGCGAGCAGTACTTC

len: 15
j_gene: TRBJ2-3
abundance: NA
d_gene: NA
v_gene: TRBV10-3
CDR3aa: CAISEPGLPTDTQYF
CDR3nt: TGTGCCATCAGTGAGCCTGGACTGCCCACAGATACGCAGTATTTT

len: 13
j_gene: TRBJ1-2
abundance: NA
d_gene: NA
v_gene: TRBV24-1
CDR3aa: CATSDRDTPRYTF
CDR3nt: TGTGCCACCAGTGATCGGGACACTCCTCGCTACACCTTC